The following is a T cell receptor beta chain sequence with its context. This sample was taken from a study of blood T cell repertoires in COVID-19. Study-wide background: The United States, Italy and Spain supplied acute and convalescent COVID-19 samples. From T cells, B-cell-depleted T cells, or PBMCs came the material, which was cDNA or gDNA.

In the source study's methods: For nucleated cells, counts were estimated from reference gene primer amplification. Sequencing was performed with immunoSEQ multiplex PCR; in TCRdb, only in-frame clones are kept and a portion is missing. V and J calls and clone size are given by that table; D and trimming were obtained from the DNA. The sample has some 99,000 clones; approximately 82% are singletons. What was sequenced was peripheral blood. This receptor was identified in a woman aged 80 or over with active or convalescent COVID-19.

The CDR3 reads CASSLGDTYNEQFF. DNA for the CDR3: TGTGCCAGCAGCTTAGGAGACACCTACAATGAGCAGTTCTTC. This chain joins TRBV7-8 and TRBJ2-1; no firm D call. The CDR3 consists of 14 residues. The ends were cut back, 1 base at V and 2 bases at J, with 6 bases in the middle. Looked up from germline, CDR1 is SGHVS and CDR2 is FQNEAQ.